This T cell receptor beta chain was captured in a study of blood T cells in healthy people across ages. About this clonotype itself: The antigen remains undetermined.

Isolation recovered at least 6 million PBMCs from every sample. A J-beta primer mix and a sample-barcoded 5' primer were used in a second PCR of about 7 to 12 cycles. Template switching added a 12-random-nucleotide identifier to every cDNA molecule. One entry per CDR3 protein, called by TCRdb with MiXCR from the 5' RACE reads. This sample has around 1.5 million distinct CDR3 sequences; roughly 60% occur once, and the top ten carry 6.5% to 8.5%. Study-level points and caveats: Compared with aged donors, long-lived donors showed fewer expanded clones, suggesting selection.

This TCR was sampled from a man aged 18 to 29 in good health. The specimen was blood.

The CDR3 region is CASSEGRGAGGYTF. For the CDR3, the DNA is TGTGCCAGCAGTGAGGGGAGAGGGGCAGGTGGCTACACCTTC. The chain has TRBV2 and TRBJ1-2, with D possibly TRBD1 on 5 matching bases. This CDR3 is 14 amino acids long. The germline V gene encodes CDR1 SNHLY and CDR2 FYNNEI. Trimming took 3 bases from V and 7 from J, leaving 15 bases between them.